The present T cell receptor (beta chain) was sequenced within a study of blood T cell repertoires in COVID-19. As for the study in general: Acute-phase and convalescent COVID-19 samples originated in the United States, Italy and Spain.

Per the authors' pipeline: Amplifying reference gene primers gave estimates of nucleated cell counts. This table comes from immunoSEQ multiplex PCR, and its TCRdb copy is limited to in-frame clones, with some not included. V and J calls and clone size are given by that table; D and trimming were obtained from the DNA. Of hundreds of thousands of clones listed, around 87% are singletons. J lost 5 bases, V lost 6 bases, and 0 bases had no gene match. This CDR3 is 13 amino acids long. Sequences were obtained from peripheral blood. V usage is TRBV12-3 or TRBV12-4 and J usage is TRBJ2-5; TRBD2 aligns across 13 bases. This clonotype originated in a woman aged 45-65 years with active or convalescent COVID-19. The CDR3 reads CASRLAGGETQYF. The CDR3 nucleotides are TGTGCCAGCAGACTAGCGGGGGGGGAGACCCAGTACTTC.